This T cell receptor (beta chain) was identified in a study of identical twins. One entry per CDR3 protein results from TCRdb running MiXCR on the 5' RACE reads. The table lists fewer than 800,000 distinct CDR3 sequences, roughly 6.6% of them singletons, with 1.6% in the top ten. This clonotype was found a few times. The data also belong to a second study, concerning yellow fever vaccine responses in identical twins.

The source of this sequence is a woman under 30 in good health. The sequencing sample was made of PBMCs.

CDR3 amino acids: CVDTSSQEAQIAGIEQFF. The CDR3 region has the DNA TGCGTTGATACCAGCAGCCAAGAAGCCCAGATAGCGGGAATTGAGCAGTTCTTC. The chain links TRBV4-1 to TRBJ2-1; TRBD2 aligns across 8 bases. From germline, CDR1 is MGHRA and CDR2 YSYEKL. The CDR3 extends over 18 amino acids.